This T cell receptor (beta chain) was sequenced during a study of control samples from healthy donors and cancer patients. Germline-derived CDR1 and CDR2 are MNHEY and SMNVEV (reference sequence). This CDR3 spans 13 amino acids. V was pared by 4 bases and J by 2 bases, with 8 bases between. Method: immunoSEQ multiplex PCR; TCRdb's copy keeps in-frame clones and lacks some. The sample holds about 150,000 clones, 90% to 95% seen once. The origin of this receptor is a woman between 18 and 29 years old in good health. Sequenced material: blood. The rearrangement links TRBV27 to TRBJ2-5; D remains unclear. CDR3: CASSSTEQETQYF. The CDR3 nucleotides read TGTGCCAGCAGTTCCACAGAGCAAGAGACCCAGTACTTC.